This entry features one T cell receptor (beta chain) sequence. Antigen unknown. TCRdb's copy holds only in-frame clones and misses some; the assay was immunoSEQ multiplex PCR. The sample records approximately 10,000 clones, about 86% being singletons. Sampled 1 year posttransplant, controls received myeloablative marrow transplants, methotrexate and a calcineurin inhibitor. These data come from a study of T cells after posttransplantation cyclophosphamide. General study results and limits: After PTCy, TRB diversity resembled that of CNI/methotrexate controls. Later post-transplant blood repertoires were often dominated by donor CD8+ memory clones. Blood and skin or GI T cell repertoires showed limited TRB overlap.

This clonotype was obtained from a male patient in his 30s who received an allogeneic stem cell transplant from an unrelated donor, was CMV-positive, and had acute GVHD only. Some T cells here may be from the graft donor. This specimen was PBMCs, taken around 55 weeks after allogeneic stem cell transplant with calcineurin inhibitor and methotrexate.

DNA for the CDR3: TGCGCCAGCAGCCAAGATCCCCCGCGGGGCTCTGAAAAACTGTTTTTT. Protein sequence: CASSQDPPRGSEKLFF. The V and J genes are TRBV4-3 and TRBJ1-4; possible D gene TRBD1, 5 bases. The CDR3 is made up of 16 amino acids. The V gene lost 0 bases and the J gene lost 7 bases, with 15 bases spanning the gap. Per germline, CDR1 LGHNA and CDR2 YSLEER.